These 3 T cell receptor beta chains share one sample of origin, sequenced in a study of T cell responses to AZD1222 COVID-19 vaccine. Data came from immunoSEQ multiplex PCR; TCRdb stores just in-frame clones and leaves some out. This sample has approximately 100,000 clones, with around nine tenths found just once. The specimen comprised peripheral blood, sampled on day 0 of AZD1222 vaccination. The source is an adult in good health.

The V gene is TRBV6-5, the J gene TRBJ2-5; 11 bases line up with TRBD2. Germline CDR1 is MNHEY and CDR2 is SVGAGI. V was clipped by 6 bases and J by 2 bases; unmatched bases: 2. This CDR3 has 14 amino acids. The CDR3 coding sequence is TGTGCCAGCAGAGCTAGCGGGGGGCAAGAGACCCAGTACTTC. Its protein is CASRASGGQETQYF.

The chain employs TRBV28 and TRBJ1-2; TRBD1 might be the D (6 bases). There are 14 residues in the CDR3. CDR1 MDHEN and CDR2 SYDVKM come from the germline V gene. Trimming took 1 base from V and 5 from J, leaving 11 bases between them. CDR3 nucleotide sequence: TGTGCCAGCAGTTTATATGGGGGGCGGTATGGCTACACCTTC. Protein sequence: CASSLYGGRYGYTF.

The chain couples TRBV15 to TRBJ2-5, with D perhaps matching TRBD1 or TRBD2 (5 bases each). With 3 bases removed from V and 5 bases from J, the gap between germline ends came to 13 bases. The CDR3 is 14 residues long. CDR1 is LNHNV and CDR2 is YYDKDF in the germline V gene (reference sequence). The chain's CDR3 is CATSSLGVHETQYF. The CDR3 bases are TGTGCCACCAGCAGTCTGGGGGTTCACGAGACCCAGTACTTC.